The 25 T cell receptor beta chains below were found in one sample sequenced in a study of blood T cell repertoires in COVID-19 (TCRdb year 2020). Receptor amplification or capture employed the immunoSEQ multiplex PCR assay. TCRdb retrieved this table from immuneACCESS and kept in-frame rearrangements only. Not all clones are present; in checked studies, unresolved V genes account for under half, and no reason is known for the remainder. The sample records 400,000 to 500,000 clones, 86% of which are singletons. Together, the top ten hold 1.4% of the sample. The specimen sequenced was peripheral blood. Receptors were obtained from a woman in her twenties or thirties with active or convalescent COVID-19.

There are a few counts of this clone. The rearrangement uses TRBV6-1 and TRBJ1-2; 12 nucleotides line up with TRBD1. V shed 2 bases, J shed 5 bases, and the junction held 6 bases outside the gene matches. CDR1 is MNHNS, CDR2 SASEGT, per germline. This CDR3 is 16 amino acids long. The CDR3 sequence: CASSEPRDRGQYGYTF. CDR3 coding DNA: TGTGCCAGCAGTGAACCTAGGGACAGGGGGCAGTATGGCTACACCTTC.

The chain is built from TRBV27 and TRBJ1-2; no clear D gene. The V and J ends lost 7 bases and 0 bases respectively, with 15 bases between them. The CDR3 spans 15 residues. From germline, CDR1 is MNHEY and CDR2 SMNVEV (reference sequence). DNA of the CDR3: TGTGCCAGCACCCTACGCCAAGGAGCTAACTATGGCTACACCTTC. Translated: CASTLRQGANYGYTF.

This clone showed up just once. The rearrangement joins TRBV7-6 to TRBJ2-1, with 9 bases aligning to TRBD2. Germline V gene lookup returns CDR1 SGHVS and CDR2 FNYEAQ. This CDR3 comprises 17 residues. V shed 3 bases, J shed 2 bases, and the junction held 8 bases outside the gene matches. The DNA for the CDR3 is TGTGCCAGCAGCTTCCCCATAGCGGGAGCCCCCTACAATGAGCAGTTCTTC. This encodes CASSFPIAGAPYNEQFF.

The genes are TRBV29-1 and TRBJ1-1; 8 positions agree with TRBD1. The CDR3 has 14 residues. Trimming cost V 2 bases and J 7 bases; bases outside gene matches: 9. CDR1 is SQVTM, CDR2 ANQGSEA, per germline. For the CDR3, the DNA is TGCAGCGTTGAAATTGGAAGGACAGGGAATGAAGCTTTCTTT. This gives the protein CSVEIGRTGNEAFF.

This clone was seen only a few times. The V call is TRBV19, the J call TRBJ2-1, with 12 bases fitting TRBD2. V lost 4 bases and J lost 6; bases outside the gene matches: 7. This CDR3 region has 16 residues. The germline V gene encodes CDR1 LNHDA and CDR2 SQIVND (reference sequence). The CDR3 coding sequence is TGTGCCAGTAGTAACCATACTAGCGGGAGGAGCAATGAGCAGTTCTTC. As protein: CASSNHTSGRSNEQFF.

This sequence joins TRBV5-1 and TRBJ1-5; D is unclear. Germline values: CDR1 SGHRS, CDR2 YFSETQ. The CDR3 is made up of 13 amino acids. Trimming removed 4 bases from V and 4 bases from J, with 9 bases in between. CDR3 DNA sequence: TGCGCCAGCAGCCCCGACGGGAATCAGCCCCAGCATTTT. Translated, it gives CASSPDGNQPQHF.

The chain combines TRBV7-8 with TRBJ1-2, with TRBD1 as a possible D gene (6 bases). CDR1 and CDR2 from the germline V gene are SGHVS and FQNEAQ. Trimming removed 3 bases at V and 1 base at J, with 12 bases between. CDR3 length equals 15 residues. CDR3 residues: CASSFLAGDNYGYTF. In DNA form, the CDR3 reads TGTGCCAGCAGCTTTCTTGCAGGGGATAACTATGGCTACACCTTC.

The chain combines TRBV14 with TRBJ2-1, with 11 bases matching TRBD2. CDR1 SGHDN and CDR2 FVKESK come from the germline V gene. The trim removed 4 bases at V and 5 bases at J, leaving 4 bases unmatched. CDR3 length: 15 residues. CDR3 bases: TGTGCCAGCAGCCTTACTAGCGGGGGTAACAATGAGCAGTTCTTC. Translated, it gives CASSLTSGGNNEQFF. Full variable domain (remainder filled in from reference TRBV14 and TRBJ2-1): EAGVTQFPSHSVIEKGQTVTLRCDPISGHDNLYWYRRVMGKEIKFLLHFVKESKQDESGMPNNRFLAERTGGTYSTLKVQPAELEDSGVYFCASSLTSGGNNEQFFGPGTRLTVL.

This chain uses TRBV12-5 with TRBJ2-2, with 8 bases fitting TRBD2. The CDR3 is 17 amino acids. Germline V CDR1 and CDR2: LGHNT, FRNRAP. V shed 8 bases and J 0 bases; nucleotides not matched to a gene: 11. CDR3 sequence reads: CASCSGGGLSNTGELFF. CDR3 DNA: TGTGCTAGTTGTTCCGGCGGGGGGTTGTCGAACACCGGGGAGCTGTTTTTT.

The V gene is TRBV18, the J gene TRBJ1-2; 10 positions match TRBD1. Germline-derived CDR1 and CDR2 are KGHSH and LQKENI. CDR3 length: 17 amino acids. The ends lost 4 bases at V and 4 bases at J; junction bases unmatched: 12. Here the CDR3 DNA reads TGTGCCAGCTCACTTACCACCGGACAGGGGGTTCGCTATGGCTACACCTTC. It encodes CASSLTTGQGVRYGYTF.

V usage is TRBV28 and J usage is TRBJ1-2, with a possible D match to TRBD1 (6 bases). The germline V gene encodes CDR1 MDHEN and CDR2 SYDVKM. This CDR3 has 13 amino acids. Trimming shortened V by 5 bases and J by 4 bases, and 11 bases separated the two germline ends. CDR3 in DNA: TGTGCCAGCAGTACAGGGTTGGGCTATGGCTACACCTTC. Its translation: CASSTGLGYGYTF.

The chain has TRBV19 and TRBJ1-1; 9 nucleotides align to TRBD1. CDR1 and CDR2 from the germline V gene are LNHDA and SQIVND (reference sequence). CDR3 length equals 12 residues. The J segment lost 8 bases and the V segment lost 9 bases, leaving 7 bases of the junction unmatched. CDR3 sequence: CASHHRGPEAFF. The CDR3, as DNA: TGTGCCAGCCACCACAGGGGGCCCGAAGCTTTCTTT.

This clone has a single count. This CDR3 is also generated by other DNA sequences in the sample. J is TRBJ1-5 and V is TRBV3-1 (or the pseudogene TRBV3-2); no clear D. The germline V gene encodes CDR1 LGHDT and CDR2 YNNKEL (reference sequence). Trimming stripped 1 base from V and 1 base from J, with 8 bases between. The CDR3 loop spans 15 amino acids. In nucleotides, the CDR3 is TGTGCCAGCAGCCAAGGGACTGGGAGCAATCAGCCCCAGCATTTT. Translated: CASSQGTGSNQPQHF.

This sequence joins TRBV24-1 and TRBJ1-1; a possible D gene is TRBD1 (6 bases). With 3 bases removed from V and 5 bases from J, the gap between germline ends came to 21 bases. Germline lookup yields CDR1 KGHDR and CDR2 SFDVKD. The CDR3 extends over 17 amino acids. The CDR3 DNA is TGTGCCACCAGTGATCCCGAGCAGGGGCGAAGGGTGACTGAAGCTTTCTTT. Its protein product is CATSDPEQGRRVTEAFF.

This clone is a singleton in its sample. The chain is built from TRBV2 and TRBJ2-5; 10 bases fit TRBD2. Per germline, CDR1 SNHLY and CDR2 FYNNEI. The CDR3 contains 14 residues. The ends lost 8 bases at V and 4 bases at J; junction bases unmatched: 7. The DNA of the CDR3 is TGTGCCAGCGTAGCGGGAGGAGGTAGAGAGACCCAGTACTTC. Its protein product is CASVAGGGRETQYF.

This clone was recorded many times. The chain carries TRBV11-2 and TRBJ2-3; 9 bases map to TRBD2. Germline-derived CDR1 and CDR2 are SGHAT and FQNNGV. Trimming at V came to 5 bases and at J to 2 bases, leaving 2 bases not matched to a gene. The CDR3 runs to 14 residues. As DNA, the CDR3 is TGTGCCAGCAGCGAGCGGGGGGTCACAGATACGCAGTATTTT. This gives the protein CASSERGVTDTQYF.

The V call is TRBV11-2, the J call TRBJ2-6, with D hard to call. This CDR3 is 17 amino acids long. V lost 1 base, J lost 1 base, and 11 bases lay in between. CDR1 is SGHAT and CDR2 is FQNNGV in the germline V gene. CDR3 protein: CASSLGAGFSGANVLTF. The CDR3 coding sequence is TGTGCCAGCAGCTTAGGGGCAGGATTTTCTGGGGCCAACGTCCTGACTTTC.

The chain couples TRBV3-1 (or the pseudogene TRBV3-2) to TRBJ2-5, with a tentative D call TRBD2 (6 bases). The CDR3 is 15 residues long. Germline V gene sequence: CDR1 LGHDT, CDR2 YNNKEL (reference sequence). Trimming removed 0 bases from V and 7 bases from J, with 15 bases in between. The CDR3 coding sequence is TGTGCCAGCAGCCAAGACTATAGCGGTCCAGGGACCCAGTACTTC. Translating gives CASSQDYSGPGTQYF.

V usage is TRBV15 and J usage is TRBJ1-2; maybe TRBD1 (6 bases). With 0 bases removed from V and 8 bases from J, the gap between germline ends came to 16 bases. This CDR3 contains 15 residues. The germline CDR1 and CDR2 sequences are LNHNV and YYDKDF (reference sequence). The chain's CDR3 is CATSRDRGSGQGYTF. CDR3 nucleotide sequence: TGTGCCACCAGCAGAGACAGGGGATCGGGGCAGGGCTACACCTTC.

This chain links TRBV9 with TRBJ2-3, with TRBD2 identical over 11 bases. Germline V gives CDR1 SGDLS, CDR2 YYNGEE. CDR3 length equals 18 residues. Trimming cost V 3 bases and J 1 base; bases outside gene matches: 10. Here the CDR3 reads CASSGFVGLADRTDTQYF. CDR3 DNA sequence: TGTGCCAGCAGCGGTTTTGTGGGACTAGCGGATCGCACAGATACGCAGTATTTT.

Details on this clone: This sample also contains other DNA sequences that code for the same CDR3. The V gene is TRBV2, the J gene TRBJ1-1; a weak D match, TRBD1 (5 bases). CDR1 SNHLY and CDR2 FYNNEI come from the germline V gene. This CDR3 is built from 13 residues. Trimming shortened V by 6 bases and J by 1 base, and 9 bases separated the two germline ends. CDR3 loop: CASSYTGNTEAFF. Here the CDR3 DNA reads TGTGCCAGCAGCTACACAGGGAACACTGAAGCTTTCTTT.

Note on this clone: Distinct nucleotide sequences in the sample also encode this CDR3. The CDR3 bases are TGTGCCAGCAGTCTCCAGGGTACTGGAAACACCATATATTTT. Amino acid sequence: CASSLQGTGNTIYF. The chain has TRBV6-5 and TRBJ1-3, with a weak D call TRBD1 (5 bases). V was shortened by 5 bases and J by 2 bases, with 10 bases between the two germline ends. Germline-derived CDR1 and CDR2 are MNHEY and SVGAGI. The CDR3 runs to 14 residues.

CDR3 DNA: TGTGCCAGCAGTGACTCTGCAGGGTCTGGAAACACCATATATTTT. Its translation: CASSDSAGSGNTIYF. V and J are TRBV6-4 and TRBJ1-3; a possible D gene is TRBD1 (5 bases). Germline CDR1 and CDR2: MRHNA and SNTAGT. V gave up 0 bases and J gave up 1 base, with 7 bases separating them. The length of the CDR3 is 15 residues.

This clone was seen a handful of times. V gene TRBV6-4 combines with J gene TRBJ2-1; TRBD2 aligns across 9 bases. V was clipped by 0 bases and J by 6 bases; unmatched bases: 0. Germline CDR1 reads MRHNA; CDR2 reads SNTAGT. CDR3 length: 14 residues. The CDR3 loop reads CASSDSSGSNEQFF. CDR3 DNA sequence: TGTGCCAGCAGTGACTCTAGCGGGAGCAATGAGCAGTTCTTC.

This chain uses TRBV19 with TRBJ1-2; D remains unclear. The V gene's germline CDR1 is LNHDA and CDR2 SQIVND (reference sequence). The V and J ends lost 1 base and 4 bases respectively, with 10 bases between them. This CDR3 spans 14 amino acids. Here the CDR3 reads CASSIVAEFYGYTF. CDR3 sequence (DNA): TGTGCCAGTAGTATAGTGGCGGAGTTCTATGGCTACACCTTC.